What follows describes a single T cell receptor (beta chain). Its specificity is unknown. Germline CDR1 and CDR2: MGHRA and YSYEKL. Trimming took 0 bases from V and 16 from J, leaving 24 bases between them. This CDR3 is built from 16 residues. The sample is drawn from a study of CD8 T cells in Susac syndrome. Overall study findings and caveats: The study's TCR sequencing and HLA analysis drew on a certain number of individuals. That number was acknowledged as relatively small.

CD8+ and CD4+ T cells from blood underwent TCR beta sequencing. RNA amounts of about 0.45 to 1 ug underwent reverse transcription with random hexamers. Amplification of TCR beta CDR3 was carried out by immunoSEQ multiplex PCR, which covered 54 Vbeta and 13 Jbeta segments. TCRdb redid the calling of the immunoSEQ multiplex PCR reads with MiXCR, one entry per CDR3 protein. The sample consists of roughly 50,000 distinct CDR3 sequences, over 85% of them appearing once. The genes are TRBV4-1 and TRBJ1-4; tentatively, D is TRBD1 (6 bases). The source is a human donor in good health. Material for sequencing was CD8+ T cells from PBMCs. The CDR3 region is CASSQDNPGTSHQGFF. Here the CDR3 DNA reads TGCGCCAGCAGCCAAGATAACCCCGGGACATCTCACCAGGGGTTTTTT.